The clone carrying this T cell receptor beta chain was detected only a few times. Trimming removed 1 base from V and 8 bases from J, with 8 bases in between. The CDR3 spans 12 residues. The V gene's germline CDR1 is LGHDT and CDR2 YNNKEL (reference sequence). This entry is derived from a study of T-cell reconstitution after alpha-beta-depleted transplantation in children. Unique molecular identifiers were incorporated into the prepared TCRbeta library. TCRdb analysed the PCR reads with MiXCR anew, one entry per CDR3 protein. The data show approximately 520,000 distinct CDR3 sequences, with 32% seen just once and around 2.5% held by the top ten.

The sample was PBMCs from the stem cell graft donor, taken from the stem cell graft. The clonotype was recovered from a human donor who donated a stem cell graft to a child with aplastic anemia. The rearrangement uses TRBV3-1 and TRBJ1-2, with no clear D. This chain's CDR3 is CASSQGARGYTF. The CDR3 bases are TGTGCCAGCAGCCAAGGAGCAAGGGGCTACACCTTC. The complete variable domain, with remaining parts taken from reference TRBV3-1 and TRBJ1-2, reads DTAVSQTPKYLVTQMGNDKSIKCEQNLGHDTMYWYKQDSKKFLKIMFSYNNKELIINETVPNRFSPKSPDKAHLNLHINSLELGDSAVYFCASSQGARGYTFGSGTRLTVV.